This T cell receptor beta chain was recorded in a study of control samples from healthy donors and cancer patients. Method: immunoSEQ multiplex PCR; TCRdb's copy keeps in-frame clones and lacks some. The sample has some 410,000 clones, 90% seen once. V lost 6 bases and J lost 6, with 21 bases in between. The CDR3 is 15 residues long. Germline V gives CDR1 KGHSH, CDR2 LQKENI. The V gene is TRBV18, the J gene TRBJ2-7; possibly TRBD1 for D (5 bases). The specimen was PBMCs. The receptor comes from a man aged 35 to 55 with head and neck cancer. The CDR3 nucleotides read TGTGCCAGCTCCCTCCCAGGGAAAGGGAAGATCGAGCAGTACTTC. It yields the protein CASSLPGKGKIEQYF.